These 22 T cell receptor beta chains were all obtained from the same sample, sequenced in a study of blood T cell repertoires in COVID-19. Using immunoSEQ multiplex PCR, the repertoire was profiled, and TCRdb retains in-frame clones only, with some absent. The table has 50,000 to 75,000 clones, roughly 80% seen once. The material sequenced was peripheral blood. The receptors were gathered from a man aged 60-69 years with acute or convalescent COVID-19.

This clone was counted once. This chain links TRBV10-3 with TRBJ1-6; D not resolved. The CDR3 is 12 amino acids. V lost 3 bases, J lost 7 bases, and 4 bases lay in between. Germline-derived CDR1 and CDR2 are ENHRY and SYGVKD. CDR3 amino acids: CAISDPNSPLHF. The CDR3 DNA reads TGTGCCATCAGTGACCCGAATTCACCCCTCCACTTT.

CDR3 residues: CASSEPPSSGINEQYF. In DNA form, the CDR3 reads TGTGCCAGCAGCGAGCCCCCTAGTAGCGGGATTAACGAGCAGTACTTC. V is TRBV5-4 and J is TRBJ2-7; the match to TRBD2 covers 8 bases. V lost 4 bases and J lost 5; bases outside the gene matches: 14. The length of the CDR3 is 16 residues. CDR1 SGHNT and CDR2 YYREEE come from the germline V gene (reference sequence).

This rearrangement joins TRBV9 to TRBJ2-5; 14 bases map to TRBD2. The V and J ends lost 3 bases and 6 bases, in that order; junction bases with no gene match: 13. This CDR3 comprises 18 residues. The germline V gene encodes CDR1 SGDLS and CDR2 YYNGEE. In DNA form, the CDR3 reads TGTGCCAGCAGCGCCCAGGAGGGGACTAGCGGGAGTCAGAAGACCCAGTACTTC. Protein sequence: CASSAQEGTSGSQKTQYF.

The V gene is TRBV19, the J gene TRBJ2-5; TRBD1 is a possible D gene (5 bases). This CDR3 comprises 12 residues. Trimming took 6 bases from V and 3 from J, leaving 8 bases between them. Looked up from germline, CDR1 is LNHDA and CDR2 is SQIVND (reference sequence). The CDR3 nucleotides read TGTGCCAGTAGCGCACAGGAAGAGACCCAGTACTTC. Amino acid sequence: CASSAQEETQYF.

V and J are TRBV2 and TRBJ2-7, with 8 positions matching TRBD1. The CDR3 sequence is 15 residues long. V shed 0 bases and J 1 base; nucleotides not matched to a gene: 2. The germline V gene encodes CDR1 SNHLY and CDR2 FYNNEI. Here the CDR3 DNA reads TGTGCCAGCAGTGAAGCTCGGACAGGGTCCTACGAGCAGTACTTC. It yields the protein CASSEARTGSYEQYF.

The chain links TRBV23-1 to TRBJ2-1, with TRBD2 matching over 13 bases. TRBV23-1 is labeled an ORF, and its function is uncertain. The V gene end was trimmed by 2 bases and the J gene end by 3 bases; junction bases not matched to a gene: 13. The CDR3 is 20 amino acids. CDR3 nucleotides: TGCGCCAGCAGTCAACCCTTACTAGCGGGAGGGCCCGGTAGCTACAATGAGCAGTTCTTC. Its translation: CASSQPLLAGGPGSYNEQFF.

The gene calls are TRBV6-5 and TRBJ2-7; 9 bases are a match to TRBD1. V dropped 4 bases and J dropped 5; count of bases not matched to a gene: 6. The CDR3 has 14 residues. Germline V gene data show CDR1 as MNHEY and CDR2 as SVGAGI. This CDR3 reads CASSSGTGRNEQYF. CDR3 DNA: TGTGCCAGCAGTTCCGGGACAGGGAGGAACGAGCAGTACTTC.

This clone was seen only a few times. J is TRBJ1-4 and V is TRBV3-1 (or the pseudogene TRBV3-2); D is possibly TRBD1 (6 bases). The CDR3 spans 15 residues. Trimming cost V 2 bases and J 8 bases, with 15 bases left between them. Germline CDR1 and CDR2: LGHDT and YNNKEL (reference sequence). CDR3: CASSQRRTDSEKLFF. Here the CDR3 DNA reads TGTGCCAGCAGCCAAAGACGGACAGATTCAGAAAAACTGTTTTTT.

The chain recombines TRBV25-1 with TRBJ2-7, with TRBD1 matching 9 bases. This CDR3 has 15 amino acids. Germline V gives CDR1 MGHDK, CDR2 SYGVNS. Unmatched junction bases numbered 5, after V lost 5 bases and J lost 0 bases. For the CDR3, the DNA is TGTGCCAGCAGTCGGGCGGGACAGGGCTCCTACGAGCAGTACTTC. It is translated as CASSRAGQGSYEQYF.

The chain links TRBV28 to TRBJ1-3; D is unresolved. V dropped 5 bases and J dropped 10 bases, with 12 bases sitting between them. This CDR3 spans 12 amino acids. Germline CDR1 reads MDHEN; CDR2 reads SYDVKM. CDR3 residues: CASSTFVRTIYF. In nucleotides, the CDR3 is TGTGCCAGCAGTACCTTCGTCCGGACCATATATTTT.

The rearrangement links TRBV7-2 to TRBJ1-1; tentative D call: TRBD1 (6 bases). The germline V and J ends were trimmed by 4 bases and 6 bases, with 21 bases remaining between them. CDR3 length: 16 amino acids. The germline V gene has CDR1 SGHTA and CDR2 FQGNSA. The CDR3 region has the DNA TGTGCCAGCAGCTCCGGTCCAGTGGGGGCCCGGGCTGAAGCTTTCTTT. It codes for CASSSGPVGARAEAFF.

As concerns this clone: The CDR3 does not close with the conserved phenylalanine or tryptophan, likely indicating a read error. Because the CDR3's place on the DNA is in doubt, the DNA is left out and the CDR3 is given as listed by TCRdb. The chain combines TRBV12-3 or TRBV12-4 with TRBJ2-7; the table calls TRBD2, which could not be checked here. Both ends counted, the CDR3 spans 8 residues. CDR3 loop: CASSPREP.

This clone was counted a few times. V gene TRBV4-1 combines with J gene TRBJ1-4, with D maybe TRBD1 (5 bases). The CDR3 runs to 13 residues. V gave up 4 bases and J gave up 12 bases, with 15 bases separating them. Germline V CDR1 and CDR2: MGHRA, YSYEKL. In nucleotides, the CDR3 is TGCGCCAGCAGCCGACAGCGGGCAGCGGAACTGTTTTTT. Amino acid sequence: CASSRQRAAELFF.

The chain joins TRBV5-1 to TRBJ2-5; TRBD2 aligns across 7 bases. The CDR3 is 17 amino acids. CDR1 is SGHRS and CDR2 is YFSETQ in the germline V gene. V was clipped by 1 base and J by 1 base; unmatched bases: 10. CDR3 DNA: TGCGCCAGCAGCTTGCAATATCCGGGAGGAGCCCAAGAGACCCAGTACTTC. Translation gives CASSLQYPGGAQETQYF.

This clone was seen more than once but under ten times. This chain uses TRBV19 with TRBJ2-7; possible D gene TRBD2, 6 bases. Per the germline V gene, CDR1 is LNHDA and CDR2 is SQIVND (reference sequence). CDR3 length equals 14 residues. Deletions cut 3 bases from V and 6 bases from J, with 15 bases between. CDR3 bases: TGTGCCAGTAGTATCGGGGGAGGCTCGGCCGAGCAGTACTTC. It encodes CASSIGGGSAEQYF.

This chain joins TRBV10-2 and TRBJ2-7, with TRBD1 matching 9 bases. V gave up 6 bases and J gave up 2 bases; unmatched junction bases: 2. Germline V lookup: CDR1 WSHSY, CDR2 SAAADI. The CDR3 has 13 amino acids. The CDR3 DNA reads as TGCGCCAGCAGGGACAGGGGCCCCTACGAGCAGTACTTC. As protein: CASRDRGPYEQYF.

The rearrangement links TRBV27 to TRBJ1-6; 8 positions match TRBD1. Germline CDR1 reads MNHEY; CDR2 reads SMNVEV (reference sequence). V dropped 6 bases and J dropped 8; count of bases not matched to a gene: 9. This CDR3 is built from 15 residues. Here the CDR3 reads CASRADRERYSPLHF. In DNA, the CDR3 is TGTGCCAGCAGGGCGGACAGGGAGAGATATTCACCCCTCCACTTT.

This CDR3 reads CASSDGQDNGYTF. The CDR3 DNA reads TGTGCCAGCAGTGACGGACAGGATAACGGCTACACCTTC. The chain has TRBV6-1 and TRBJ1-2; 7 bases agree with TRBD1. V gave up 3 bases and J gave up 8 bases; unmatched junction bases: 6. The CDR3 sequence is 13 residues long. From germline, CDR1 is MNHNS and CDR2 SASEGT.

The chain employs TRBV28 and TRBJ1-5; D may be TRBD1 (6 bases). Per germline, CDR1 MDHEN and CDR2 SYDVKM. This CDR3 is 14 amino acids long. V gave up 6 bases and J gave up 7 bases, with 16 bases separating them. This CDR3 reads CASRPHRARQPQHF. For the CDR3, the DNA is TGTGCCAGCAGACCTCACAGGGCCCGACAGCCCCAGCATTTT.

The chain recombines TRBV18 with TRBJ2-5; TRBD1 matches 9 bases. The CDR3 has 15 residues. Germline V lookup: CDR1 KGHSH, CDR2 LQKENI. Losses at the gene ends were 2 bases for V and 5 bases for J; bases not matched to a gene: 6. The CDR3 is CASSPSGQGWETQYF. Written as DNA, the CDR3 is TGTGCCAGCTCACCATCGGGACAGGGATGGGAGACCCAGTACTTC. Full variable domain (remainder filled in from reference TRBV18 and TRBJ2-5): NAGVMQNPRHLVRRRGQEARLRCSPMKGHSHVYWYRQLPEEGLKFMVYLQKENIIDESGMPKERFSAEFPKEGPSILRIQQVVRGDSAAYFCASSPSGQGWETQYFGPGTRLLVL.

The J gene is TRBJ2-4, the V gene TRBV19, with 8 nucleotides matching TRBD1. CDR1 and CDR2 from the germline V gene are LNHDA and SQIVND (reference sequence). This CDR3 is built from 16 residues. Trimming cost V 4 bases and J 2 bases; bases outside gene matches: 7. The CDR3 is CASSNPGGLSKNIQYF. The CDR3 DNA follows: TGTGCCAGTAGTAACCCAGGGGGCCTTTCCAAAAACATTCAGTACTTC. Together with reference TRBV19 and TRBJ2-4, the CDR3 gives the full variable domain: DGGITQSPKYLFRKEGQNVTLSCEQNLNHDAMYWYRQDPGQGLRLIYYSQIVNDFQKGDIAEGYSVSREKKESFPLTVTSAQKNPTAFYLCASSNPGGLSKNIQYFGAGTRLSVL.

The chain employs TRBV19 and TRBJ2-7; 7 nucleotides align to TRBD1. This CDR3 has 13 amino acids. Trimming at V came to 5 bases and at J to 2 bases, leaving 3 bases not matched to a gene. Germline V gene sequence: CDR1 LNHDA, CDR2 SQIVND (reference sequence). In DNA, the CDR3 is TGTGCCAGTAGTTACCAGGGGGCCTACGAGCAGTACTTC. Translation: CASSYQGAYEQYF. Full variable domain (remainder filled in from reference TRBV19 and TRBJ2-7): DGGITQSPKYLFRKEGQNVTLSCEQNLNHDAMYWYRQDPGQGLRLIYYSQIVNDFQKGDIAEGYSVSREKKESFPLTVTSAQKNPTAFYLCASSYQGAYEQYFGPGTRLTVT.